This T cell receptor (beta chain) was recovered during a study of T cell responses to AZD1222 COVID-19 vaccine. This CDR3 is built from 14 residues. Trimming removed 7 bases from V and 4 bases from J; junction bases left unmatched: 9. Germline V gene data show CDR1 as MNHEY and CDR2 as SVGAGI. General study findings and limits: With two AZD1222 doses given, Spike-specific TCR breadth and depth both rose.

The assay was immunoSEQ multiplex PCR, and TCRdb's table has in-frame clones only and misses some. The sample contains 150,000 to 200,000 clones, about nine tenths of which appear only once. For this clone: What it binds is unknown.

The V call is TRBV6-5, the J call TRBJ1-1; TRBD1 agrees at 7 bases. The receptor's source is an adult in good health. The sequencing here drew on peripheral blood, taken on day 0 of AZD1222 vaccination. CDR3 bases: TGTGCCAGCAACCACAGGGGTCGTGGCACTGAAGCTTTCTTT. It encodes CASNHRGRGTEAFF.